This T cell receptor (beta chain) was captured in a study of cytomegalovirus exposure and HLA in healthy donors. On this clone: What it binds is unknown.

Notes on the study in general: A cluster of highly shared sequence variants was likely a sequencing artifact. In a later analysis, parvovirus B19, influenza, CMV and Epstein-Barr virus appeared linked to several top co-occurrence clusters. The majority of CMV-associated TCR beta chains were reported as apparently HLA-restricted in a later analysis. Researchers catalogued approximately 170 TCR beta chains as cytomegalovirus-associated.

In the PCR, 60 Vbeta and 13 Jbeta primers were used. Clones were sequenced by immunoSEQ multiplex PCR, and TCRdb holds only the in-frame ones, with some missing. Of about 140,000 clones in the sample, just over 70% were seen once. The CDR3 has 15 amino acids. The germline V gene has CDR1 MNHEY and CDR2 SVGAGI. Trimming shortened V by 6 bases and J by 0 bases, and 9 bases separated the two germline ends. Material: PBMCs. This receptor was obtained from a young woman in good health and CMV-seronegative. The chain couples TRBV6-5 to TRBJ2-6, with D hard to call. CDR3: CASSPGSSGANVLTF. For the CDR3, the DNA is TGTGCCAGCAGCCCGGGTAGCTCTGGGGCCAACGTCCTGACTTTC.